These 26 T cell receptor beta chains came from one sample sequenced in a study of T cells after yellow fever vaccination. One entry per CDR3 protein results from TCRdb running MiXCR on the 5' RACE reads. Altogether 360,000 or so distinct CDR3 sequences are present, more than 9% being singletons, with the ten largest covering about 17%. The sample here was PBMCs, taken on the day of the first yellow fever vaccination. These receptors all stem from a man younger than 35 who received the YFV17D yellow fever vaccine.

The sample holds a few counts of this clonotype. V and J are TRBV9 and TRBJ1-1; unclear D gene. Trimming removed 2 bases at V and 4 bases at J, with 12 bases between. This CDR3 region has 14 residues. In germline, CDR1 is SGDLS, CDR2 YYNGEE. The CDR3 region has the DNA TGTGCCAGCAGCGTTGGAGGTGGAAGCACTGAAGCTTTCTTT. Translating gives CASSVGGGSTEAFF.

This clonotype was seen only a few times. The chain couples TRBV6-2 or TRBV6-3 to TRBJ1-5, with 8 bases lining up with TRBD1. Per germline, CDR1 MNHEY and CDR2 SVGEGT. Trimming at V came to 4 bases and at J to 6 bases, leaving 5 bases not matched to a gene. The CDR3 consists of 14 residues. DNA of the CDR3: TGTGCCAGCAGTTTACAGGGGGGGGTTCAGCCCCAGCATTTT. Its protein product is CASSLQGGVQPQHF.

The genes are TRBV27 and TRBJ1-1, with D perhaps matching TRBD1 (6 bases). The CDR3 is 15 residues long. Trimming pared 3 bases from V and 1 base from J, leaving 12 bases between. Germline CDR1 is MNHEY and CDR2 is SMNVEV (reference sequence). The CDR3 sequence: CASSFRTAPNTEAFF. As DNA, the CDR3 is TGTGCCAGCAGTTTCCGGACAGCCCCGAACACTGAAGCTTTCTTT.

V is TRBV7-2 and J is TRBJ1-6, with D possibly being TRBD1 (6 bases). Trimming took 4 bases from V and 9 from J, leaving 16 bases between them. There are 15 residues in the CDR3. Germline-derived CDR1 and CDR2 are SGHTA and FQGNSA. DNA for the CDR3: TGTGCCAGCAGCTCGTACACAGGGATGGCTTCACCCCTCCACTTT. Protein product: CASSSYTGMASPLHF. The variable domain in full, completed from reference TRBV7-2 and TRBJ1-6, reads GAGVSQSPSNKVTEKGKDVELRCDPISGHTALYWYRQSLGQGLEFLIYFQGNSAPDKSGLPSDRFSAERTGGSVSTLTIQRTQQEDSAVYLCASSSYTGMASPLHFGNGTRLTVT.

This clonotype has a count of ten or more. The chain has TRBV29-1 and TRBJ2-3; possibly TRBD2 for D (5 bases). This CDR3 comprises 12 residues. Trimming removed 7 bases at V and 0 bases at J, with 8 bases between. In germline, CDR1 is SQVTM, CDR2 ANQGSEA. The CDR3 DNA sequence: TGCAGCGGGAGGTCTAGCACAGATACGCAGTATTTT. This sequence encodes CSGRSSTDTQYF.

About this clonotype: One base away lies a much larger clone, so this may be a sequencing read error. This rearrangement joins TRBV5-1 to TRBJ1-4; TRBD1 matches at 7 bases. CDR1 and CDR2 (germline): SGHRS, YFSETQ. This CDR3 is 13 amino acids long. CDR3 amino acids: CASKETGNEKPFF. DNA of the CDR3: TGCGCCAGCAAAGAGACAGGGAATGAAAAACCGTTTTTT.

CDR3 region: CSVTLAHSYNEQFF. The CDR3 region has the DNA TGCAGCGTCACACTAGCGCACTCCTACAATGAGCAGTTCTTC. J is TRBJ2-1 and V is TRBV29-1, with TRBD2 matching over 7 bases. V was pared by 6 bases and J by 0 bases, with 5 bases of the junction left unmatched. This CDR3 spans 14 amino acids. Germline CDR1 is SQVTM and CDR2 is ANQGSEA.

In this sample, this clonotype turned up a few times. This sequence joins TRBV20-1 and TRBJ2-3; 11 bases fit TRBD1. Per germline, CDR1 DFQATT and CDR2 SNEGSKA (reference sequence). V was clipped by 3 bases and J by 7 bases; unmatched bases: 9. The CDR3 length is 15 residues. CDR3 sequence reads: CSARDPGQGGNTQYF. The CDR3 nucleotides are TGCAGTGCTAGGGACCCGGGACAGGGGGGGAATACGCAGTATTTT.

In its sample, this clonotype was seen a few times. The chain has TRBV5-1 and TRBJ2-7; D might be TRBD1 (6 bases). Trimming shortened V by 2 bases and J by 5 bases, and 14 bases separated the two germline ends. The CDR3 runs 14 residues. CDR1 and CDR2 from the germline V gene are SGHRS and YFSETQ. CDR3 in DNA: TGCGCCAGCAGCTTTGGGCAGGGGAGAGACGAGCAGTACTTC. Its protein is CASSFGQGRDEQYF. The entire variable domain, with the rest obtained from reference TRBV5-1 and TRBJ2-7, is as follows: KAGVTQTPRYLIKTRGQQVTLSCSPISGHRSVSWYQQTPGQGLQFLFEYFSETQRNKGNFPGRFSGRQFSNSRSEMNVSTLELGDSALYLCASSFGQGRDEQYFGPGTRLTVT.

This clonotype has a handful of counts. The chain is built from TRBV6-1 and TRBJ1-1, with D unresolved. The germline V gene has CDR1 MNHNS and CDR2 SASEGT. Deletions cut 6 bases from V and 4 bases from J, with 15 bases between. The CDR3 spans 14 residues. CDR3 region: CASSPLGSSTEAFF. The CDR3 DNA reads as TGTGCCAGCAGCCCCCTGGGGTCGAGCACTGAAGCTTTCTTT.

This clonotype was seen more than once but under ten times. The chain links TRBV4-1 to TRBJ1-1, with a possible D match to TRBD1 (5 bases). The CDR3 is 16 residues long. Germline CDR1 and CDR2: MGHRA and YSYEKL. V lost 1 base and J 6 bases, leaving 18 bases between the germline ends. The CDR3 bases are TGCGCCAGCAGCCAAGTGGGACGAGGGGATTCCTCTGAAGCTTTCTTT. Residues: CASSQVGRGDSSEAFF.

The chain has TRBV12-3 or TRBV12-4 and TRBJ2-3; the match to TRBD1 covers 8 bases. V gave up 2 bases and J gave up 3 bases; unmatched junction bases: 4. This CDR3 has 15 amino acids. CDR3 sequence (DNA): TGTGCCAGCAGTTTACGGACAGGGATTACAGATACGCAGTATTTT. Translating gives CASSLRTGITDTQYF.

The gene calls are TRBV19 and TRBJ2-1; D gene uncertain. This CDR3 is built from 11 residues. V lost 4 bases, J lost 10 bases, and 8 bases lay in between. Germline V gene lookup returns CDR1 LNHDA and CDR2 SQIVND (reference sequence). The CDR3 nucleotides read TGTGCCAGTAGTACTTTAGTAGAGCAGTTCTTC. Translation gives CASSTLVEQFF.

The table lists this clonotype with a few counts. The V and J genes are TRBV12-1 and TRBJ2-3; the listed D gene, TRBD1, was not tested against the DNA. TRBV12-1 is a recognized pseudogene. The CDR3 has 16 amino acids. CDR3 in DNA: TGTGCCAGCAGCGTCGTGCGACATCCCGGGACAGATACGCAGTATTTT. This sequence encodes CASSVVRHPGTDTQYF.

The chain joins TRBV7-9 to TRBJ2-3, with D unresolved. With 1 base removed from V and 2 bases from J, the gap between germline ends came to 13 bases. Germline V gives CDR1 SEHNR, CDR2 FQNEAQ (reference sequence). There are 16 residues in the CDR3. The CDR3 reads CASSLVGRLLTDTQYF. The CDR3 bases are TGTGCCAGCAGCTTAGTGGGTCGGTTACTCACAGATACGCAGTATTTT.

The gene calls are TRBV5-1 and TRBJ2-7; tentative D call: TRBD1 (5 bases). V lost 5 bases, J lost 7 bases, and 13 bases lay in between. Germline loops: CDR1 SGHRS, CDR2 YFSETQ. This CDR3 contains 12 residues. Here the CDR3 reads CASSLQGREQYF. CDR3 bases: TGCGCCAGCAGTCTCCAGGGCAGAGAGCAGTACTTC.

The chain uses TRBV12-3 or TRBV12-4 and TRBJ1-1; possible D gene TRBD1, 5 bases. The CDR3 loop spans 14 amino acids. Trimming cost V 1 base and J 6 bases, with 12 bases left between them. CDR3 nucleotides: TGTGCCAGCAGTTTAGTGGGGTTAGGGGCTGAAGCTTTCTTT. Protein sequence: CASSLVGLGAEAFF.

There are a few counts of this clonotype. The chain recombines TRBV7-3 with TRBJ2-1, with D maybe TRBD2 (6 bases). Per germline, CDR1 SGHTA and CDR2 FQGTGA. V gave up 2 bases and J gave up 6 bases, with 29 bases separating them. The CDR3 runs to 20 residues. Here the CDR3 DNA reads TGTGCCAGCAGCTTATATATCCGTAAAGACGGGGGATTATGGGGCAATGAGCAGTTCTTC. Residues: CASSLYIRKDGGLWGNEQFF.

The J gene is TRBJ1-1, the V gene TRBV18, with D possibly being TRBD1 (6 bases). The CDR3 loop spans 13 amino acids. V was shortened by 3 bases and J by 10 bases, with 15 bases between the two germline ends. Per the germline V gene, CDR1 is KGHSH and CDR2 is LQKENI. In nucleotides, the CDR3 is TGTGCCAGCTCACCCCTCCAGGGGAAGGTAGCTTTCTTT. This gives the protein CASSPLQGKVAFF.

This clonotype showed up just once. The chain links TRBV6-1 to TRBJ1-5, with unresolved D. Germline values: CDR1 MNHNS, CDR2 SASEGT. The CDR3 covers 12 residues. With 3 bases removed from V and 7 bases from J, the gap between germline ends came to 7 bases. CDR3 in DNA: TGTGCCAGCAGTGAGCTCCCCCAGCCCCAGCATTTT. Its protein is CASSELPQPQHF.

This clonotype has more than one count but fewer than ten. The chain links TRBV14 to TRBJ2-3; 10 bases match TRBD2. V shed 3 bases and J 5 bases; nucleotides not matched to a gene: 5. The CDR3 consists of 15 residues. Germline V gene sequence: CDR1 SGHDN, CDR2 FVKESK. CDR3: CASSHLAGVRDTQYF. The CDR3, as DNA: TGTGCCAGCAGCCACCTAGCGGGGGTGAGAGATACGCAGTATTTT.

This clonotype was detected only once. A much larger clone lies one base from this, so it may be a read error. V usage is TRBV5-6 and J usage is TRBJ2-1; maybe TRBD2 (6 bases). The CDR3 extends over 14 amino acids. The germline V gene has CDR1 SGHDT and CDR2 YYEEEE. The CDR3 DNA sequence: TGTTCCAGCAGCTTCTTCTCTCCGGGAGACACTCGGTTCTTC. The encoded protein is CSSSFFSPGDTRFF.

This clonotype was counted a few times. This sequence joins TRBV4-3 and TRBJ2-1; TRBD2 matches 13 bases. Germline CDR1 LGHNA, CDR2 YSLEER. The CDR3 is 20 residues long. V shed 0 bases and J 4 bases; nucleotides not matched to a gene: 12. As DNA, the CDR3 is TGCGCCAGCAGCCAAGAGAGACTAGCGGGGGGTCTGGGGACTTACAATGAGCAGTTCTTC. It is translated as CASSQERLAGGLGTYNEQFF.

This clonotype came up a few times. The V call is TRBV12-3 or TRBV12-4, the J call TRBJ2-5; 9 positions match TRBD1. V lost 3 bases, J lost 5 bases, and 4 bases stayed unmatched. The CDR3 sequence is 14 residues long. The CDR3 sequence: CASSLGTGMETQYF. CDR3 bases: TGTGCCAGCAGTTTGGGGACAGGGATGGAGACCCAGTACTTC.

This clonotype appeared a few times. The chain uses TRBV15 and TRBJ2-7; D gene ambiguous. Trimming cost V 0 bases and J 1 base, with 7 bases left between them. Germline CDR1 and CDR2: LNHNV and YYDKDF (reference sequence). The CDR3 covers 14 residues. CDR3 in amino acids: CATSRDHTSYEQYF. The CDR3 bases are TGTGCCACCAGCAGAGATCACACGTCCTACGAGCAGTACTTC.

This clonotype was counted a single time. The rearrangement joins TRBV4-1 to TRBJ1-1; TRBD1 is a possible D gene (5 bases). The V gene lost 0 bases and the J gene lost 1 base, with 9 bases spanning the gap. The V gene's germline CDR1 is MGHRA and CDR2 YSYEKL. The CDR3 contains 15 residues. The CDR3 protein is CASSQERGTNTEAFF. In nucleotides, the CDR3 is TGCGCCAGCAGCCAAGAAAGAGGGACGAACACTGAAGCTTTCTTT.